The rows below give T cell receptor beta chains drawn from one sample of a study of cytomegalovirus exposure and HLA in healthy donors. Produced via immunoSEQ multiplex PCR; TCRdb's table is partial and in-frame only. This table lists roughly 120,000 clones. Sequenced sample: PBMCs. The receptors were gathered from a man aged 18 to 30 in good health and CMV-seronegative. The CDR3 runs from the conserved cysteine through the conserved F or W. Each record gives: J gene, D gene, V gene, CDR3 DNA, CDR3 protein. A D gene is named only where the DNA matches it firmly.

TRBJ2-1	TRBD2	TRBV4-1	TGCGCCAGCAGCCCCCTAGCGGGGGTGTCCTACAATGAGCAGTTCTTC	CASSPLAGVSYNEQFF
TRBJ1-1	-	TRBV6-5	TGTGCCAGCAGTTTTTCAGAAAACATGAACACTGAAGCTTTCTTT	CASSFSENMNTEAFF
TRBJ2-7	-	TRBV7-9	TGTGCCAGCAGACCAACAGGACGGGCCGAGCAGTACTTC	CASRPTGRAEQYF
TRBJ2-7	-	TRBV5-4	TGTGCCAGCAGCTTAACAGCTTACGAGCAGTACTTC	CASSLTAYEQYF
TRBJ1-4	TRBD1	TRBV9	TGTGCCAGCAGCGGCAGGGGGGTAGGGAAACTGTTTTTT	CASSGRGVGKLFF
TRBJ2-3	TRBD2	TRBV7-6	TGTGCCAGCAGCCCTCTCGCGGGAGGGCTCACAGATACGCAGTATTTT	CASSPLAGGLTDTQYF
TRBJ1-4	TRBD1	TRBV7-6	TGTGCCAGCAGCACAATGACAGGGGTAAATGAAAAACTGTTTTTT	CASSTMTGVNEKLFF
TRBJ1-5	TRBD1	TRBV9	TGTGCCAGCAGCCAGACAGGGGTAGGGCAGCCCCAGCATTTT	CASSQTGVGQPQHF
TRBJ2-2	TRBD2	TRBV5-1	TGCGCCAGCAGCTTGTTTGCGGGAGGGTCGGTCGGGGAGCTGTTTTTT	CASSLFAGGSVGELFF
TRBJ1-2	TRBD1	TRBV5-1	TGCGCCAGCAGCGTAACAGGGGCGGTTGGCTACACCTTC	CASSVTGAVGYTF
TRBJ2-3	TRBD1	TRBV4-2	TGTGCCAGCAGCCAAGAGGGACAGGGTATTAGCACAGATACGCAGTATTTT	CASSQEGQGISTDTQYF
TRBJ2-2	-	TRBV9	TGTGCCAGCAGCGTAGCAGGTTTCGGGGAGCTGTTTTTT	CASSVAGFGELFF
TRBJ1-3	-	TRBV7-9	TGTGCCAGCAGCCCCAGGGTTCTCGCTGGAAACACCATATATTTT	CASSPRVLAGNTIYF
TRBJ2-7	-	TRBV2	TGTGCCAGCAGTCTCCCCACTTGGAGGTCCTACGAGCAGTACTTC	CASSLPTWRSYEQYF
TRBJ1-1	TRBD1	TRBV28	TGTGCCAGCAGTAAATCGACAGGGAAGAATACTGAAGCTTTCTTT	CASSKSTGKNTEAFF
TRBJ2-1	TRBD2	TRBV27	TGTGCCAGCAGGCGCGGACTAGCGGTCTCCTACAATGAGCAGTTCTTC	CASRRGLAVSYNEQFF
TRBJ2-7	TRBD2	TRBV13	TGTGCCAGCAGCCAGGGACTAGCGGGAGAAACGTACGAGCAGTACTTC	CASSQGLAGETYEQYF
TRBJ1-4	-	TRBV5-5	TGTGCCAGCATCCCGGGGTATGGGGATGAAAAACTGTTTTTT	CASIPGYGDEKLFF
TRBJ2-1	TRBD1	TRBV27	TGTGCCAGCAGTCCAAGACAGGGATCGTACAATGAGCAGTTCTTC	CASSPRQGSYNEQFF
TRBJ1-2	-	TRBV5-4	TGTGCCAGCGCTGGACAGTCGGCTAACTATGGCTACACCTTC	CASAGQSANYGYTF
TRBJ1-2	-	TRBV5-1	TGCGCCAGCAGCTTGGACACCCGCGGGGGATATGGCTACACCTTC	CASSLDTRGGYGYTF
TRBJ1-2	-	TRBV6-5	TGTGCCAGCAGACCACCGGGGGGGGGAGACTATGGCTACACCTTC	CASRPPGGGDYGYTF
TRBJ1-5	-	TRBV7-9	TGTGCCAGCAGCTTAGGATCTGGGAGCCTCAATCAGCCCCAGCATTTT	CASSLGSGSLNQPQHF
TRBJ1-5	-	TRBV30	TGTGCCTGGAGCGGACAGTCCGATCAGCCCCAGCATTTT	CAWSGQSDQPQHF
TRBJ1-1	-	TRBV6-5	TGTGCCAGCAGTTATCTGTTGAACACTGAAGCTTTCTTT	CASSYLLNTEAFF
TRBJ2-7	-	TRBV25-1	TGTGCCAGCCAGGGGTTGGGGGCCTACGAGCAGTACTTC	CASQGLGAYEQYF
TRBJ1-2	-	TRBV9	TGTGCCAGCAGTGGGACAAATGCTAACTATGGCTACACCTTC	CASSGTNANYGYTF
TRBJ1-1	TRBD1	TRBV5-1	TGCGCCAGCAGCCCGGACGGGACAGCTAACACTGAAGCTTTCTTT	CASSPDGTANTEAFF
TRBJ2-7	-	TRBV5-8	TGTGCCAGCAGCCTAGGCCAGGCACGGACAGAAACCTACGAGCAGTACTTC	CASSLGQARTETYEQYF
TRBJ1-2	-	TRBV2	TGTGCCCGCAGTTTGGGGACACCGGTAAAATCGGGGGGCTACACCTTC	CARSLGTPVKSGGYTF
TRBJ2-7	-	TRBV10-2	TGCGCCAGCAGTTTAGGCAGGGGTTACGAGCAGTACTTC	CASSLGRGYEQYF
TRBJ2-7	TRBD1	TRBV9	TGTGCCAGCAGCGTAGCTCTACAGGGGGCCTCCTACGAGCAGTACTTC	CASSVALQGASYEQYF
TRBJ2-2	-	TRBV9	TGTGCCAGCAGCGGCGGGGGCCCCGGGGAGCTGTTTTTT	CASSGGGPGELFF
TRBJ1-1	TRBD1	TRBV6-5	TGTGCCAGCAGTTCAAAGGCAGGACAGGGATCCGCTGAAGCTTTCTTT	CASSSKAGQGSAEAFF
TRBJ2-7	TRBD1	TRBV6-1	TGTGCCAGCAGTGAAGATAGGACAGGGATAGTCTACGAGCAGTACTTC	CASSEDRTGIVYEQYF
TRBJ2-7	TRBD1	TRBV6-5	TGTGCCAGCAGACGGGACAGCTACGAGCAGTACTTC	CASRRDSYEQYF
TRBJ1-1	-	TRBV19	TGTGCCAGTAGTCAGGGGTACTCGAACACTGAAGCTTTCTTT	CASSQGYSNTEAFF
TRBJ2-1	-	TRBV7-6	TGTGCCAGCAGCTTATCCGGGGAGTGGGACAATGAGCAGTTCTTC	CASSLSGEWDNEQFF
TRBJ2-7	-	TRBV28	TGTGCCAGCAGTTTCTGGACACTGTTCTCCTACGAGCAGTACTTC	CASSFWTLFSYEQYF